The entry that follows covers one T cell receptor (beta chain) sequence. In the authors' workflow: The assay estimated nucleated cells by amplifying reference gene primers. Some clones are missing from TCRdb's copy, which holds only in-frame ones; the method was immunoSEQ multiplex PCR. The V and J calls and the clone size are those of that table, but D and trimming were determined from the DNA. Here the sample spans about 180,000 clones, more than 90% being singletons. The data were obtained in a study of blood T cell repertoires in COVID-19. The overall study: Spain, Italy and the United States supplied samples that represented acute and convalescent COVID-19. PBMCs, B-cell-depleted T cells, or T cells were the source of the cDNA or gDNA that made up the material.

V lost 5 bases, J lost 0 bases, and 11 bases lay in between. The germline gives CDR1 LNHDA, CDR2 SQIVND (reference sequence). The CDR3 has 15 residues. Source material: peripheral blood. The sequence was obtained from a man aged 50-59 years with acute or convalescent COVID-19. J is TRBJ1-3 and V is TRBV19, with D maybe TRBD1 (6 bases). The CDR3 DNA reads TGTGCCAGTAGTCTTCAGGGGCTCTCTGGAAACACCATATATTTT. Translating it yields CASSLQGLSGNTIYF.